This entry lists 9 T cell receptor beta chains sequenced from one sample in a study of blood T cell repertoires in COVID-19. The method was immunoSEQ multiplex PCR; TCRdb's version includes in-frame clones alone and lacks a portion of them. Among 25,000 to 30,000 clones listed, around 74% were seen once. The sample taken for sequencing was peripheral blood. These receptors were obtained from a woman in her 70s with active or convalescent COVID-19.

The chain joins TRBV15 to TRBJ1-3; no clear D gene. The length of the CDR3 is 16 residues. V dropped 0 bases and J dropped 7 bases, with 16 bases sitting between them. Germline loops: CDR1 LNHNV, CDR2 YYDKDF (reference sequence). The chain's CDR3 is CATSRDVLPIRNTIYF. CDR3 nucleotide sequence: TGTGCCACCAGCAGAGATGTCCTGCCCATCCGGAACACCATATATTTT.

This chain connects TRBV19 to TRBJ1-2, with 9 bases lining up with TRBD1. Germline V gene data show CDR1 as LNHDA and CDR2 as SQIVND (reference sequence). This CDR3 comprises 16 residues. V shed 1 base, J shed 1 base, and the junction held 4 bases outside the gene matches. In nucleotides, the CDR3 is TGTGCCAGTAGTATAGTAACGGGACAGGGTAACTATGGCTACACCTTC. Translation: CASSIVTGQGNYGYTF.

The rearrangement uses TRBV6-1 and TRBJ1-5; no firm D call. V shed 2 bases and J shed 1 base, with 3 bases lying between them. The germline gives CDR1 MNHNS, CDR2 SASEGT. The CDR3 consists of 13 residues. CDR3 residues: CASSESSNQPQHF. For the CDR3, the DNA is TGTGCCAGCAGTGAATCGAGCAATCAGCCCCAGCATTTT.

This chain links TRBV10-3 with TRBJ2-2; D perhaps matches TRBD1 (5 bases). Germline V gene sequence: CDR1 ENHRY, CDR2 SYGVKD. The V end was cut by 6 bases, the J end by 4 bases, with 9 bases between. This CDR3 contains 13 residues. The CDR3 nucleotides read TGTGCCATCAGGGACATGAGCACCGGGGAGCTGTTTTTT. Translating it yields CAIRDMSTGELFF.

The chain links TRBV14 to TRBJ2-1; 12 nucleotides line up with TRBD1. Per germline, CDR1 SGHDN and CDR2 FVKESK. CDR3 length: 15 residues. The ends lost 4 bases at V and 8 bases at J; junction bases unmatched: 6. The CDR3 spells CASSRGTGGIDEQFF. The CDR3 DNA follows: TGTGCCAGCAGCCGCGGGACAGGGGGCATCGATGAGCAGTTCTTC. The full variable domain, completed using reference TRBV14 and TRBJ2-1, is EAGVTQFPSHSVIEKGQTVTLRCDPISGHDNLYWYRRVMGKEIKFLLHFVKESKQDESGMPNNRFLAERTGGTYSTLKVQPAELEDSGVYFCASSRGTGGIDEQFFGPGTRLTVL.

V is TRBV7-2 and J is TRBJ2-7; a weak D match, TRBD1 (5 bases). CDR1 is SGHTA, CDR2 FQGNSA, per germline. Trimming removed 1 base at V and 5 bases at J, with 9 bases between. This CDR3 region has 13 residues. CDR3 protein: CASSLGRADEQYF. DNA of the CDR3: TGTGCCAGCAGCTTAGGCAGGGCGGACGAGCAGTACTTC. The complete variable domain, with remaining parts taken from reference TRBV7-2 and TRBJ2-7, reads GAGVSQSPSNKVTEKGKDVELRCDPISGHTALYWYRQSLGQGLEFLIYFQGNSAPDKSGLPSDRFSAERTGGSVSTLTIQRTQQEDSAVYLCASSLGRADEQYFGPGTRLTVT.

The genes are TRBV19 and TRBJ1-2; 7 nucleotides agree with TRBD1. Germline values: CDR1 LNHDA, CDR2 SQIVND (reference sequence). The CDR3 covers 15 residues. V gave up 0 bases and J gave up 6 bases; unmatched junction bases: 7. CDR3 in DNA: TGTGCCAGTAGTATAGATCTTCAGGGGGGCAATGGCTACACCTTC. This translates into CASSIDLQGGNGYTF.

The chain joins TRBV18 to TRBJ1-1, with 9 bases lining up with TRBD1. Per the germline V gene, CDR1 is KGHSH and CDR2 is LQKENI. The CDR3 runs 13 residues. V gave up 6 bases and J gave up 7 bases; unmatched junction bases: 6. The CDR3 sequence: CASSRTGDHEAFF. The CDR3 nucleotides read TGTGCCAGCTCGCGGACAGGGGATCATGAAGCTTTCTTT.

The chain's CDR3 is CASSMGVVYEQYF. CDR3 DNA sequence: TGTGCCAGTAGTATGGGAGTGGTATACGAGCAGTACTTC. The chain has TRBV19 and TRBJ2-7, with D tentatively TRBD2 (5 bases). The V gene's germline CDR1 is LNHDA and CDR2 SQIVND (reference sequence). Deletions cut 3 bases from V and 4 bases from J, with 10 bases between. The CDR3 covers 13 residues.